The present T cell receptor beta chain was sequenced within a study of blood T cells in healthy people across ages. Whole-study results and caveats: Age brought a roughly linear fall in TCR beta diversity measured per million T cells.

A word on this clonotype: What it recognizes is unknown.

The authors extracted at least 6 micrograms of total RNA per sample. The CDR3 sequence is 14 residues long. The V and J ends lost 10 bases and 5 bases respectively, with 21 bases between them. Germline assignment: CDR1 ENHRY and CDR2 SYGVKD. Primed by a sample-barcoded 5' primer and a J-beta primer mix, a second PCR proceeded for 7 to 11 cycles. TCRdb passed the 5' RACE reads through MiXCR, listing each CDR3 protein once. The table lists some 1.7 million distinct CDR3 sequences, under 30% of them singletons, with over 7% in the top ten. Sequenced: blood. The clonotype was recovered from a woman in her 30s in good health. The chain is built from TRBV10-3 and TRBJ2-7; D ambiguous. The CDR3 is CASTASAGLNEQYF. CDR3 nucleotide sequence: TGTGCCAGCACCGCCTCTGCCGGTCTCAACGAGCAGTACTTC.